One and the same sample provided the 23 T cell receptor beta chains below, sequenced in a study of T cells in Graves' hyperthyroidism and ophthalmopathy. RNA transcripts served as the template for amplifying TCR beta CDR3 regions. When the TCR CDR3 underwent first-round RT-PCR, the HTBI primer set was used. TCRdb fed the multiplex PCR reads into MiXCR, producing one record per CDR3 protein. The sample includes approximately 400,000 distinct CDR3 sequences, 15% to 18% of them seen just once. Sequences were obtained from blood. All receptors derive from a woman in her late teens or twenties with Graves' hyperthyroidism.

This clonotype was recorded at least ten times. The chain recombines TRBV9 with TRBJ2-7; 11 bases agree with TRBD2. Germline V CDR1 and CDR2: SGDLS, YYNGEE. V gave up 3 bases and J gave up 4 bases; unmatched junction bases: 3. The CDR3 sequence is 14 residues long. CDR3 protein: CASSGGTSGYEQYF. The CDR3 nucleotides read TGTGCCAGCAGCGGGGGGACTAGCGGATACGAGCAGTACTTC.

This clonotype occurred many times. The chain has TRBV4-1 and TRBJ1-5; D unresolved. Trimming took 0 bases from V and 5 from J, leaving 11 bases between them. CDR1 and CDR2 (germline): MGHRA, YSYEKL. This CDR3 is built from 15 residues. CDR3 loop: CASSQDTGYDQPQHF. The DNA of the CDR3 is TGCGCCAGCAGCCAAGATACGGGATACGATCAGCCCCAGCATTTT.

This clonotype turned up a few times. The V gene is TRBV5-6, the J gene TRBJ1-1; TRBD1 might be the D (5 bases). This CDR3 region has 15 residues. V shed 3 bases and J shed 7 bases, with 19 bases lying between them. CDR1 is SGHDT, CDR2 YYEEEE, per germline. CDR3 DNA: TGTGCCAGCAGCTCCCCATCTCGGGGGGAACTTGAAGCTTTCTTT. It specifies CASSSPSRGELEAFF.

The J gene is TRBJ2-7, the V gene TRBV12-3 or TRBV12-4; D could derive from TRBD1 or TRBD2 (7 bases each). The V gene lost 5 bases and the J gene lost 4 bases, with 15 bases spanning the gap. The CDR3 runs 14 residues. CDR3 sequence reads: CASSPQGGLYEQYF. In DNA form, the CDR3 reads TGTGCCAGCAGTCCGCAGGGGGGGCTGTACGAGCAGTACTTC.

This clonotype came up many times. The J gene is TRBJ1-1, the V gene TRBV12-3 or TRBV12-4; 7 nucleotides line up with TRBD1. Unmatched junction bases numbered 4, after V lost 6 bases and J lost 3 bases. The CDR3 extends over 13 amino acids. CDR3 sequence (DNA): TGTGCCAGCAGGTCCGACAGGGACACTGAAGCTTTCTTT. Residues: CASRSDRDTEAFF.

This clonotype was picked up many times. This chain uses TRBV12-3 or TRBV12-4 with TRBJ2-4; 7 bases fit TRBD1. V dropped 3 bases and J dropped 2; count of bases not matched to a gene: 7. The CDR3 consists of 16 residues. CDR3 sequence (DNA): TGTGCCAGCAGTTTTAAAGGGGGCGATACCAAAAACATTCAGTACTTC. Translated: CASSFKGGDTKNIQYF.

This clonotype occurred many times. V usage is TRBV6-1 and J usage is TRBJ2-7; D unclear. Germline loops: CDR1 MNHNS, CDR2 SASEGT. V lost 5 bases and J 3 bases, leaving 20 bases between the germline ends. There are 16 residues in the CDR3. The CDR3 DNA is TGTGCCAGCAGTTACAGCCCGGGTTCCGAAGGCTACGAGCAGTACTTC. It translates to CASSYSPGSEGYEQYF.

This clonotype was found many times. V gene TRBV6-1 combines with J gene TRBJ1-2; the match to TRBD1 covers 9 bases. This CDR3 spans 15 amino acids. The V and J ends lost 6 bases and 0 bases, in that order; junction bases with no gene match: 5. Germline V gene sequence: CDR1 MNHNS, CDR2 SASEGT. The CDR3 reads CASSAGQGTNYGYTF. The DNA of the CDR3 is TGTGCCAGCAGCGCCGGACAGGGGACTAACTATGGCTACACCTTC.

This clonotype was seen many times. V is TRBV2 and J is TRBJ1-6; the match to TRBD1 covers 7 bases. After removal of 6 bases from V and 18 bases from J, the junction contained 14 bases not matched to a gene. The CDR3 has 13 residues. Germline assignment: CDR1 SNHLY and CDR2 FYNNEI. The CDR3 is CASRPPTGRDHHF. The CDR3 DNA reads TGTGCCAGCAGACCCCCGACAGGGAGGGATCACCACTTT.

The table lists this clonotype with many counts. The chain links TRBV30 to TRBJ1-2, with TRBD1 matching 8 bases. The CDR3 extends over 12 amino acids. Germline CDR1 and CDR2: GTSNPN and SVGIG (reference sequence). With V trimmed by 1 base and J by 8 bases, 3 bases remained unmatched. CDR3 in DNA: TGTGCCTGGAGTGGACAGGGGCAGGGCTACACCTTC. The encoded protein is CAWSGQGQGYTF.

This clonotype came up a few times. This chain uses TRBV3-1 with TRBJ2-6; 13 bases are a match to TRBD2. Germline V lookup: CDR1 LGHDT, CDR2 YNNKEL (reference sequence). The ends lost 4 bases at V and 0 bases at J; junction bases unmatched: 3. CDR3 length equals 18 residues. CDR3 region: CASSRRLAGGSGANVLTF. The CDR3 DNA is TGTGCCAGCAGCCGTCGACTAGCGGGGGGCTCTGGGGCCAACGTCCTGACTTTC.

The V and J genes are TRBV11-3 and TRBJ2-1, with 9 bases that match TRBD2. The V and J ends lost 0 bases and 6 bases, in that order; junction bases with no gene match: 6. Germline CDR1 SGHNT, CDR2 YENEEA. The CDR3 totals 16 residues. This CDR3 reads CASSLDGAGGRNEQFF. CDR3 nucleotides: TGTGCCAGCAGCTTAGATGGAGCGGGAGGACGCAATGAGCAGTTCTTC. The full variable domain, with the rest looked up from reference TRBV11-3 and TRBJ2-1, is EAGVVQSPRYKIIEKKQPVAFWCNPISGHNTLYWYLQNLGQGPELLIRYENEEAVDDSQLPKDRFSAERLKGVDSTLKIQPAELGDSAVYLCASSLDGAGGRNEQFFGPGTRLTVL.

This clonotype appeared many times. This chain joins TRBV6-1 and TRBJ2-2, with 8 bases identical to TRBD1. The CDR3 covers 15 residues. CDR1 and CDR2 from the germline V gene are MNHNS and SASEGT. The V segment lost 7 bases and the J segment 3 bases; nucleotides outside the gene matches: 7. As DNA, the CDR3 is TGTGCCAGCAAAATTCCGGGACAGGACACCGGGGAGCTGTTTTTT. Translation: CASKIPGQDTGELFF.

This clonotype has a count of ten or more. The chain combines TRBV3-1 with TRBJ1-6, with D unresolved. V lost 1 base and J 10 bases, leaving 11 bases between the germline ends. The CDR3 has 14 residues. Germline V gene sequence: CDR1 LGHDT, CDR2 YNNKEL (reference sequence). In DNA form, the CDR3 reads TGTGCCAGCAGCCAAGGTAAAGGTTTGTCACCCCTCCACTTT. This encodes CASSQGKGLSPLHF. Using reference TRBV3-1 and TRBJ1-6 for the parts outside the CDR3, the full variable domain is DTAVSQTPKYLVTQMGNDKSIKCEQNLGHDTMYWYKQDSKKFLKIMFSYNNKELIINETVPNRFSPKSPDKAHLNLHINSLELGDSAVYFCASSQGKGLSPLHFGNGTRLTVT.

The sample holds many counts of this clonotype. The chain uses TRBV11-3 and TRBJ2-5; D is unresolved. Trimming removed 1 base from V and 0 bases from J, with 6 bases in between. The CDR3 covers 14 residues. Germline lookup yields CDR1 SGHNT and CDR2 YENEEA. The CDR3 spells CASSLAVYQETQYF. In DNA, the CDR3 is TGTGCCAGCAGCTTAGCGGTATACCAAGAGACCCAGTACTTC.

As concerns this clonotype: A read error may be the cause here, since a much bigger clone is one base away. The CDR3 coding sequence is TGTGCCAGCAGCGCACCCGGGACAGGGCGCCACGATGAGCAGTTCTTC. This translates into CASSAPGTGRHDEQFF. This chain joins TRBV11-2 and TRBJ2-1; 9 nucleotides line up with TRBD1. The germline CDR1 and CDR2 sequences are SGHAT and FQNNGV. This CDR3 spans 16 amino acids. The junction had 13 bases not matched to a gene; V was cut back by 5 bases and J by 8 bases. Full variable domain (rest looked up from reference TRBV11-2 and TRBJ2-1): EAGVAQSPRYKIIEKRQSVAFWCNPISGHATLYWYQQILGQGPKLLIQFQNNGVVDDSQLPKDRFSAERLKGVDSTLKIQPAKLEDSAVYLCASSAPGTGRHDEQFFGPGTRLTVL.

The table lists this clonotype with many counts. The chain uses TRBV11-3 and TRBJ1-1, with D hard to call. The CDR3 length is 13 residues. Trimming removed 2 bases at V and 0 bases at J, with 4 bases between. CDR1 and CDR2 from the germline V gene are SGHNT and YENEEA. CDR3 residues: CASSLHLNTEAFF. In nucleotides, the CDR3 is TGTGCCAGCAGCTTACATTTGAACACTGAAGCTTTCTTT. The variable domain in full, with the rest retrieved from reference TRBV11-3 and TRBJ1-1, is EAGVVQSPRYKIIEKKQPVAFWCNPISGHNTLYWYLQNLGQGPELLIRYENEEAVDDSQLPKDRFSAERLKGVDSTLKIQPAELGDSAVYLCASSLHLNTEAFFGQGTRLTVV.

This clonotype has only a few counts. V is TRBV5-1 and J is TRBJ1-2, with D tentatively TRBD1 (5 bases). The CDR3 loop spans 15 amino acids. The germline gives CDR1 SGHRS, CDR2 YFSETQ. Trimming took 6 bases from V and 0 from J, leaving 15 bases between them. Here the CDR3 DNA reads TGCGCCAGCACGTATAGGGACGGAGCTAACTATGGCTACACCTTC. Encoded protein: CASTYRDGANYGYTF. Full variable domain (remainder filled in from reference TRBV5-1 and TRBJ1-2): KAGVTQTPRYLIKTRGQQVTLSCSPISGHRSVSWYQQTPGQGLQFLFEYFSETQRNKGNFPGRFSGRQFSNSRSEMNVSTLELGDSALYLCASTYRDGANYGYTFGSGTRLTVV.

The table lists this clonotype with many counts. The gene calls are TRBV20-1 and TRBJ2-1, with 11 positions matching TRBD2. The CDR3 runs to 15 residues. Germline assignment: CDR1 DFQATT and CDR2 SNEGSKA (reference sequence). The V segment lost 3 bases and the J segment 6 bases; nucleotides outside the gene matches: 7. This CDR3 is CSASRGTSGFNEQFF. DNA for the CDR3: TGCAGTGCTAGCCGCGGGACTAGCGGCTTCAATGAGCAGTTCTTC.

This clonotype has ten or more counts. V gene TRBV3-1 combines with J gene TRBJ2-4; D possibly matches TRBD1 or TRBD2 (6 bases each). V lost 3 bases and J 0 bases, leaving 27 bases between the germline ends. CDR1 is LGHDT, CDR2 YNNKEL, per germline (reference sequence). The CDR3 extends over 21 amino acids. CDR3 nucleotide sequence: TGTGCCAGCAGCCACCACGACTATGACGCAATAGGGGGGCTAGCCAAAAACATTCAGTACTTC. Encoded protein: CASSHHDYDAIGGLAKNIQYF.

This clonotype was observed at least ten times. CDR3: CASSSTFDRQPQHF. CDR3 sequence (DNA): TGTGCCAGCAGCTCGACGTTCGATCGCCAGCCCCAGCATTTT. This rearrangement joins TRBV5-6 to TRBJ1-5; the D is unclear. The CDR3 consists of 14 residues. The V and J ends lost 3 bases and 7 bases respectively, with 14 bases between them. Germline V gene sequence: CDR1 SGHDT, CDR2 YYEEEE.

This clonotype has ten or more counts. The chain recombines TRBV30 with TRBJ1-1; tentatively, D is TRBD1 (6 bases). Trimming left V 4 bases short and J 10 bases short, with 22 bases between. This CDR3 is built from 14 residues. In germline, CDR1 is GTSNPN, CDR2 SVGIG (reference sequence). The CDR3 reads CAWKRQVLSGGAFF. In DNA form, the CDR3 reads TGTGCCTGGAAACGACAGGTTTTGTCGGGCGGAGCTTTCTTT. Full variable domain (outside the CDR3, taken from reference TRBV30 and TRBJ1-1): SQTIHQWPATLVQPVGSPLSLECTVEGTSNPNLYWYRQAAGRGLQLLFYSVGIGQISSEVPQNLSASRPQDRQFILSSKKLLLSDSGFYLCAWKRQVLSGGAFFGQGTRLTVV.

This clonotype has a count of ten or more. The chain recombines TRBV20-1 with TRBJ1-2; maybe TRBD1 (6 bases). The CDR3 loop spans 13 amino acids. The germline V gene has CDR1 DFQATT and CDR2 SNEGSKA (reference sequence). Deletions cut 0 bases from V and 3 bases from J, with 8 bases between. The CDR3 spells CSAREYRDYGYTF. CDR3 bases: TGCAGTGCTAGAGAGTACAGGGACTATGGCTACACCTTC.